This T cell receptor beta chain came from a study of beta chain features in type 1 diabetes. Once sorted, every population was more than 98% pure. Study outcomes and limitations: Although PCR might favor shorter templates, it would do so equally in patients and controls.

The CDR3 sequence is 16 residues long. Germline-derived CDR1 and CDR2 are SGHRS and YFSETQ. The V segment lost 7 bases and the J segment 7 bases; nucleotides outside the gene matches: 9. A word on this clone: What it recognizes is unknown.

Since all of the isolated RNA was reverse transcribed, expressed TCRB transcripts were what got sequenced. Sequencing was performed with immunoSEQ multiplex PCR; in TCRdb, only in-frame clones are kept and a portion is missing. The sample carries 200,000 to 250,000 clones, about 9.3% recorded once. The chain couples TRBV5-1 to TRBJ2-1; 15 bases align to TRBD2. Specimen: naive CD4+ T cells from blood. The origin of this receptor is a woman in her late teens or twenties in good health. In DNA, the CDR3 is TGCGCCAGCTGGACTAGCGGGAGGGCCAGGTTAAATGAGCAGTTCTTC. Translation gives CASWTSGRARLNEQFF.